What follows are 22 T cell receptor beta chains derived from one specimen sequenced in a study of blood T cells in healthy people across ages. PCR was performed a second time for roughly 7 to 11 cycles using a sample-barcoded 5' primer and a J-beta primer mix. TCRdb analysed the 5' RACE reads with MiXCR anew, one entry per CDR3 protein. Of 1.5 million to 2 million distinct CDR3 sequences in the sample, 28% were seen once. Source material: blood. These receptors originate from a woman aged 25 to 39 in good health.

This clonotype was seen a few times. The J gene is TRBJ2-1, the V gene TRBV20-1; 7 bases agree with TRBD2. The CDR3 loop spans 14 amino acids. With 6 bases clipped from V and 8 bases from J, the junction kept 13 bases outside the gene matches. Germline V gene data show CDR1 as DFQATT and CDR2 as SNEGSKA (reference sequence). The CDR3 spells CSAFGLGDGDEQFF. CDR3 bases: TGCAGTGCGTTTGGACTAGGGGATGGGGATGAGCAGTTCTTC.

The rearrangement uses TRBV5-6 and TRBJ2-5; 7 bases agree with TRBD1. The CDR3 extends over 14 amino acids. The V and J ends lost 4 bases and 11 bases, in that order; junction bases with no gene match: 14. CDR1 SGHDT and CDR2 YYEEEE come from the germline V gene. CDR3 in amino acids: CASSATGVWDEQYF. CDR3 sequence (DNA): TGTGCCAGCAGCGCCACAGGGGTCTGGGATGAGCAGTACTTC.

This clonotype was counted only a few times. V and J are TRBV7-9 and TRBJ2-1; D is undetermined. Germline CDR1 and CDR2: SEHNR and FQNEAQ (reference sequence). V shed 8 bases and J shed 10 bases, with 12 bases lying between them. This CDR3 is built from 11 residues. The CDR3, as DNA: TGTGCCAGCGGCCGGGTGGGAGAGCAGTTCTTC. Translation gives CASGRVGEQFF.

A few counts support this clonotype. Here the CDR3 DNA reads TGTGCCAGCAGCCGAAGACACCCCCCGGGACAGGGGCCAGATACGCAGTATTTT. Translating it yields CASSRRHPPGQGPDTQYF. The chain combines TRBV11-1 with TRBJ2-3; the match to TRBD1 covers 10 bases. Germline V gene sequence: CDR1 SGHAT, CDR2 FQDESV (reference sequence). Germline trimming cut 5 bases from V and 4 bases from J; bases unmatched to any gene: 15. The CDR3 sequence is 18 residues long.

Ten or more counts support this clonotype. The V call is TRBV29-1, the J call TRBJ2-1, with TRBD1 matching 7 bases. Germline assignment: CDR1 SQVTM and CDR2 ANQGSEA. J lost 5 bases, V lost 7 bases, and 8 bases had no gene match. The CDR3 has 13 residues. The CDR3 DNA sequence: TGCAGCGCATCGGTCCAGGGGGACAATGAGCAGTTCTTC. Translating it yields CSASVQGDNEQFF.

This clonotype was seen a handful of times. The CDR3 loop is CASSDRRTLNIQYF. CDR3 nucleotide sequence: TGTGCCAGCAGCGACAGGAGGACTTTAAACATTCAGTACTTC. The V gene is TRBV14, the J gene TRBJ2-4; the D gene is possibly TRBD1 (6 bases). The CDR3 contains 14 residues. V lost 5 bases to trimming and J lost 6 bases, with 14 bases between them. Per germline, CDR1 SGHDN and CDR2 FVKESK.

In regard to this clonotype: One base away lies a much larger clone, so this may be a sequencing read error. This sequence joins TRBV13 and TRBJ2-4, with D hard to call. The J call may be faulty, since TRBJ2-7 better matches the DNA end. This CDR3 has 13 residues. Germline V lookup: CDR1 PRHDT, CDR2 FYEKMQ (reference sequence). CDR3 amino acids: CASSLGRCDEQYF. CDR3 in DNA: TGTGCCAGCAGCTTAGGACGGTGCGACGAGCAGTACTTC.

On this clonotype: A single base separates this from a much larger clone, so it may be a read error. This chain connects TRBV20-1 to TRBJ2-7, with D perhaps matching TRBD1 or TRBD2 (6 bases each). Germline assignment: CDR1 DFQATT and CDR2 SNEGSKA (reference sequence). The V and J ends lost 5 bases and 1 base respectively, with 15 bases between them. The CDR3 spans 14 residues. The CDR3 protein is CSAGTLDSSYEQYF. For the CDR3, the DNA is TGCAGTGCTGGGACTTTGGACAGTTCCTACGAGCAGTACTTC.

The chain combines TRBV20-1 with TRBJ2-3, with 13 positions matching TRBD2. This CDR3 contains 15 residues. Germline CDR1 reads DFQATT; CDR2 reads SNEGSKA (reference sequence). Trimming at V came to 3 bases and at J to 9 bases, leaving 9 bases not matched to a gene. The CDR3 DNA follows: TGCAGTGCTAGTACTAGCGGGGGGGCATGGGAGACGCAGTATTTT. This gives the protein CSASTSGGAWETQYF.

This clonotype was seen a few times. J is TRBJ1-2 and V is TRBV24-1; D uncertain. Germline assignment: CDR1 KGHDR and CDR2 SFDVKD. V lost 2 bases and J 5 bases, leaving 11 bases between the germline ends. This CDR3 contains 14 residues. Here the CDR3 DNA reads TGTGCCACCAGTGATTCTCGACAACTTTATGGCTACACCTTC. It is translated as CATSDSRQLYGYTF.

The rearrangement uses TRBV7-6 and TRBJ1-5; D is uncertain. The germline V gene has CDR1 SGHVS and CDR2 FNYEAQ. The CDR3 consists of 13 residues. The V end lost 1 base, the J end lost 11 bases, and 12 bases lay between the germline ends. CDR3 amino acids: CASSLGPLRAQHF. CDR3 DNA sequence: TGTGCCAGCAGCTTAGGCCCTCTCCGGGCCCAGCATTTT.

There are many counts of this clonotype. V is TRBV12-3 or TRBV12-4 and J is TRBJ1-1; no definite D call. The CDR3 spans 12 residues. The ends were cut back, 5 bases at V and 5 bases at J, with 9 bases in the middle. CDR3 coding DNA: TGTGCCAGCAGTCCGTCCGGGACTGAAGCTTTCTTT. Translation: CASSPSGTEAFF.

As concerns this clonotype: This clone may be a read error of a much larger clone one base away. The V call is TRBV29-1, the J call TRBJ2-1; D unclear. Per germline, CDR1 SQVTM and CDR2 ANQGSEA. Deletions cut 4 bases from V and 10 bases from J, with 8 bases between. The CDR3 loop spans 10 amino acids. The CDR3 sequence is CSVVLGEQFF. DNA of the CDR3: TGCAGCGTTGTCCTGGGGGAGCAGTTCTTC.

The chain links TRBV7-2 to TRBJ2-5, with 7 bases matching TRBD1. The CDR3 loop spans 16 amino acids. Germline V gene data show CDR1 as SGHTA and CDR2 as FQGNSA. After removal of 5 bases from V and 5 bases from J, the junction contained 14 bases not matched to a gene. The CDR3 spells CASSTTTGTVRETQYF. CDR3 nucleotides: TGTGCCAGCAGCACCACAACTGGGACAGTCCGGGAGACCCAGTACTTC.

This clonotype was detected a few times. The chain links TRBV20-1 to TRBJ2-3, with a weak D call TRBD2 (6 bases). Germline CDR1 and CDR2: DFQATT and SNEGSKA (reference sequence). V lost 1 base to trimming and J lost 0 bases, with 11 bases between them. The CDR3 is 15 residues long. The CDR3 region has the DNA TGCAGTGCTAGAGCACCCGGGGGTAGCACAGATACGCAGTATTTT. The encoded protein is CSARAPGGSTDTQYF.

This clonotype was detected only a few times. V gene TRBV7-2 combines with J gene TRBJ1-2, with 11 nucleotides matching TRBD1. Trimming took 3 bases from V and 1 from J; bases not matched to a gene: 4. The CDR3 totals 16 residues. Germline CDR1 is SGHTA and CDR2 is FQGNSA. The CDR3, as DNA: TGTGCCAGCAGCTTGGACAGGGGGCGGTATAACTATGGCTACACCTTC. It specifies CASSLDRGRYNYGYTF.

To note about this clonotype: This clone may be a read error of a much larger clone one base away. V is TRBV29-1 and J is TRBJ2-2; 8 bases agree with TRBD2. CDR1 and CDR2 from the germline V gene are SQVTM and ANQGSEA. The CDR3 covers 14 residues. Germline trimming cut 6 bases from V and 1 base from J; bases unmatched to any gene: 4. CDR3 sequence reads: CSVRTSLNTGELFF. The CDR3 nucleotides are TGCAGCGTGAGGACTAGCCTGAACACCGGGGAGCTGTTTTTT.

This chain joins TRBV19 and TRBJ2-7, with 7 bases lining up with TRBD1. The CDR3 has 13 residues. CDR1 and CDR2 (germline): LNHDA, SQIVND (reference sequence). The V and J ends lost 6 bases and 5 bases, in that order; junction bases with no gene match: 7. The CDR3 DNA reads as TGTGCCAGTAGAACCGGGACAGCCGACGAGCAGTACTTC. It codes for CASRTGTADEQYF.

The CDR3 is CSAGAGDSPEQFF. The CDR3 bases are TGCAGTGCTGGGGCGGGCGATTCGCCTGAGCAGTTCTTC. V and J are TRBV20-1 and TRBJ2-1; either TRBD1 or TRBD2 may fit D (5 bases each). The germline V gene encodes CDR1 DFQATT and CDR2 SNEGSKA (reference sequence). The CDR3 consists of 13 residues. Trimming removed 5 bases at V and 9 bases at J, with 17 bases between.

This rearrangement joins TRBV5-1 to TRBJ1-2; unclear D gene. V lost 4 bases and J lost 4, with 17 bases in between. Looked up from germline, CDR1 is SGHRS and CDR2 is YFSETQ. CDR3 size: 15 residues. The CDR3 nucleotides read TGCGCCAGCAGCGAACCTGAAGTGCTTGGCTATGGCTACACCTTC. Amino acids: CASSEPEVLGYGYTF. Based on the CDR3 plus reference TRBV5-1 and TRBJ1-2, the full variable domain is KAGVTQTPRYLIKTRGQQVTLSCSPISGHRSVSWYQQTPGQGLQFLFEYFSETQRNKGNFPGRFSGRQFSNSRSEMNVSTLELGDSALYLCASSEPEVLGYGYTFGSGTRLTVV.

This chain joins TRBV24-1 and TRBJ1-2, with D possibly matching TRBD1 (6 bases). V was shortened by 9 bases and J by 8 bases, with 15 bases between the two germline ends. This CDR3 region has 12 residues. Looked up from germline, CDR1 is KGHDR and CDR2 is SFDVKD. This CDR3 is CATHDPGEGYTF. In DNA form, the CDR3 reads TGTGCCACCCACGATCCAGGGGAAGGCTACACCTTC.

This clonotype was seen repeatedly, ten times or more. The CDR3 sequence is CASSPNRGPGYEQYF. The CDR3 DNA sequence: TGTGCCAGCAGTCCCAACAGGGGACCGGGGTACGAGCAGTACTTC. The V and J genes are TRBV6-5 and TRBJ2-7, with 7 bases matching TRBD1. V was pared by 5 bases and J by 4 bases, with 11 bases of the junction left unmatched. Germline assignment: CDR1 MNHEY and CDR2 SVGAGI. CDR3 size: 15 residues.